Shown below are 5 T cell receptor beta chains from a single sample sequenced in a study of CD8+CD57+ T cells in acquired aplastic anemia. TCR beta VDJ and CDR3 were profiled, and genomic DNA was the template. MiXCR, run by TCRdb on the reads, gives a single entry per CDR3 protein. The sample has hundreds of thousands of distinct CDR3 sequences; about 70% are singletons. Material: sorted CD4+, CD8+, or CD8+CD57+ T cells (not recorded which) from PBMCs. The receptors derive from a human donor in good health, serving as a control.

The V gene is TRBV12-3 or TRBV12-4, the J gene TRBJ1-2; 7 bases map to TRBD1. The CDR3 loop spans 14 amino acids. The trim removed 3 bases at V and 5 bases at J, leaving 6 bases unmatched. The CDR3 reads CASSLDRRRYGYTF. In nucleotides, the CDR3 is TGTGCCAGCAGTTTGGACAGGCGACGTTATGGCTACACCTTC.

The chain is built from TRBV9 and TRBJ2-2; 10 positions agree with TRBD1. Germline V gene data show CDR1 as SGDLS and CDR2 as YYNGEE. This CDR3 spans 15 amino acids. Unmatched junction bases numbered 16, after V lost 4 bases and J lost 16 bases. In DNA, the CDR3 is TGTGCCAGCAGCCGGGACAGGGGTAGGTCACCCCTCCCGTTTTTT. It codes for CASSRDRGRSPLPFF.

The J gene is TRBJ1-6, the V gene TRBV19; no clear D. Deletions cut 5 bases from V and 15 bases from J, with 17 bases between. The germline V gene has CDR1 LNHDA and CDR2 SQIVND (reference sequence). The length of the CDR3 is 13 residues. DNA of the CDR3: TGTGCCAGTAGTGGTCAATCAAGTTTCGACCTCCACTTT. Its protein is CASSGQSSFDLHF.

This clonotype occurred many times. V gene TRBV15 combines with J gene TRBJ2-1; 8 nucleotides agree with TRBD2. Looked up from germline, CDR1 is LNHNV and CDR2 is YYDKDF (reference sequence). The CDR3 consists of 16 residues. The V gene end was trimmed by 3 bases and the J gene end by 1 base; junction bases not matched to a gene: 5. CDR3 loop: CATSSNRGGSYNEQFF. CDR3 nucleotides: TGTGCCACCAGCAGTAACCGGGGGGGTTCCTACAATGAGCAGTTCTTC.

To note about this clonotype: Since no conserved phenylalanine or tryptophan closes the CDR3, a read error is the likely cause. The DNA is omitted, as the CDR3 cannot be located on it reliably, and the CDR3 follows TCRdb's listing. The chain combines TRBV7-3 with TRBJ2-7; TRBD2 is the table's D call, not checked against the DNA. The CDR3 extends over 13 residues, inclusive of both ends. Germline CDR1 SGHTA, CDR2 FQGTGA. The CDR3 spells CASSFDPAQASGE.